This T cell receptor beta chain was captured in a study of Ad26.COV2.S vaccination and SARS-CoV-2 variants listed by TCRdb under 2021. Notes on the research overall: Vaccine-arm donors were drawn from COV1001, a multicentre, randomized, double-blind, placebo-controlled phase I-IIa trial of Ad26.COV2.S in healthy adults. TCRbeta repertoire sequencing served as the tool for gauging how specific and how broad the SARS-CoV-2-reactive T cell receptors were following Ad26.COV2.S vaccination. Participants in the trial were split at random into five groups of five each, receiving low-dose or high-dose Ad26.COV2.S once or twice, or else placebo on both occasions. Investigators remained blinded to trial group allocation during experiments and outcome assessment. The TCR-sequenced set comprised approximately 30 samples: some 19 Ad26.COV2.S vaccine recipients, 5 placebo recipients and 8 SARS-CoV-2 convalescent individuals. Ad26.COV2.S was administered intramuscularly at 5 x 10^10 or 1 x 10^11 viral particles, either as a single shot or as two shots given 56 days apart.

Comment on this clone: Its target antigen remains unknown. Per-base qualities were not stored, and no clone one base away is much larger.

The immunoSEQ Assay was the method used to sequence TCRbeta CDR3 regions. After extraction, genomic DNA underwent amplification by bias-controlled multiplex PCR, followed by high-throughput sequencing. The original methods were these. To quantify the absolute abundance of every unique TCRbeta CDR3 region, sequences were collapsed and filtered. T cell fraction was estimated by normalization of TCRbeta template counts to usable DNA, with usable DNA being measured through amplification of reference genes present in all nucleated cells. Repertoire TCRs were annotated as SARS-CoV-2-specific when V gene, CDR3 amino acid sequence and J gene were exactly matched to a known reactive TCR set. The reference SARS-CoV-2 TCR set was derived from MIRA and filtered for enrichment in COVID-19-positive ImmuneCODE repertoires, a step that removed public or cross-reactive TCRs. Using the MIRA antigens, annotated TCRs were further analysed by specific ORF or by position within an ORF. Depth was the summed frequency of annotated unique rearrangements, while breadth was defined as annotated unique rearrangements over total unique productive rearrangements. Group comparisons of TCR breadth used two-sided Wilcoxon rank-sum tests. Drawn from immuneACCESS, this table holds only the in-frame rearrangements with V and J called that TCRdb kept. Clones are partly lost; checked studies trace under half to an unresolved V gene and leave the rest unexplained. V, J and clone size derive from that table, while D and trimming were established from the DNA sequence. Across this sample there are roughly 500,000 clones, with roughly 89% seen only once. Of the sample, around 13% is held by the ten largest clones.

The investigation overall reported the following: Higher spike-specific TCR breadth was observed in Ad26.COV2.S recipients than in placebo recipients (P = 0.0014). Substantial breadth of spike-specific CD8+ and CD4+ T cell responses was reported after vaccination. Non-spike TCR breadth was comparable between vaccine and placebo recipients, consistent with the vaccine containing only spike. According to the authors, total T cell responses may have been underestimated by the TCR breadth and depth analyses. The study was not powered to compare responses between vaccine doses or regimens.

V loses 3 bases, J loses 0 bases, and the germline ends lie 8 bases apart. The CDR3 spans 15 residues, from the cysteine through the phenylalanine. CDR3 DNA is the only sequence kept; it has 45 bases, read in frame from the first base. Via the germline V gene (reference sequence), CDR1 is LNHDA and CDR2 SQIVND. The treatment or condition label, as the study defines it: about 20 received Ad26.COV2.S at low or high dose, single or two shots; a few received placebo; per-sample allocation not given. Repertoires of vaccine and placebo recipients were sequenced from samples taken on day 63 after the first injection. Cohort 1b enrolled 20 to 30 adults aged 18-55 years at a single site in Boston, USA, between 29 July and 7 August 2020. Ad26.COV2.S consisted of a replication-incompetent adenovirus type 26 vector by which a prefusion-stabilized SARS-CoV-2 spike protein from the original Wuhan strain was expressed.

The chain employs TRBV19 and TRBJ1-4; the D gene cannot be named for sure. The TCR sequence derives from a person aged 18 to 59 who received the Ad26.COV2.S COVID-19 vaccine or a placebo. The sample here was peripheral blood, taken in a trial of Ad26.COV2.S vaccine versus placebo. The CDR3 reads as follows: CASSIDWTTNEKLFF. The DNA sequence reads TGTGCCAGTAGTATTGATTGGACAACTAATGAAAAACTGTTTTTT.